This T cell receptor beta chain was recorded in a study of cytomegalovirus exposure and HLA in healthy donors. Whole-study context: One earlier analysis, a look at 180 million or so T cells, found 117 million unique TCR beta sequences.

The primer mix had 60 Vbeta and 13 Jbeta primers. This table comes from immunoSEQ multiplex PCR, and its TCRdb copy is limited to in-frame clones, with some not included. The profile covers about 120,000 clones, with about 80% appearing a single time and around 30% taken by the ten largest. Whole-study results and caveats: Most TCR sequences were uncommon, yet certain public TCRs appeared in many donors.

Germline-derived CDR1 and CDR2 are MNHEY and SVGAGI. The CDR3 extends over 12 amino acids. V was clipped by 2 bases and J by 11 bases; unmatched bases: 4. Details on this clone: Its matching antigen is unknown.

The receptor comes from a man aged 55 to 69 in good health and CMV-seropositive. The rearrangement uses TRBV6-5 and TRBJ2-7; 9 nucleotides align to TRBD1. The sample consisted of PBMCs. CDR3 region: CASSYDRGTEYF. The CDR3 nucleotides are TGTGCCAGCAGTTACGACAGGGGGACGGAGTACTTC.